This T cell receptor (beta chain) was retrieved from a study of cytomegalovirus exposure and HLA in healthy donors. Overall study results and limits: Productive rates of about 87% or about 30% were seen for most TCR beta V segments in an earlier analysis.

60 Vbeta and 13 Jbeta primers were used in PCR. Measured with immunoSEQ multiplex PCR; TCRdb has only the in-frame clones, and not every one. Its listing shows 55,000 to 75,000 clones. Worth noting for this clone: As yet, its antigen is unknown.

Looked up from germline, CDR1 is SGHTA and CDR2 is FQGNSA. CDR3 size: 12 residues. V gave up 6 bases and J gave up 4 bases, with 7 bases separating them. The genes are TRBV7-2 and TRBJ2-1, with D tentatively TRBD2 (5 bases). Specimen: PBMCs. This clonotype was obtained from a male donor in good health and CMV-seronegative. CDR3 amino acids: CASRTGYNEQFF. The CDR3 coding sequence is TGTGCCAGCAGAACGGGGTACAATGAGCAGTTCTTC.